This T cell receptor beta chain was obtained from a study of neoadjuvant nivolumab and ipilimumab in lung cancer (dated by TCRdb to the early 2020s). A note on the overall study: In the NEOSTAR trial, nivolumab was administered intravenously at 3 mg/kg on days 1, 15 and 29, and the combination arm also received ipilimumab 1 mg/kg on day 1 only. TCR repertoires in pretherapy (baseline) peripheral blood were compared with TCR repertoires in tumors resected at surgery after neoadjuvant immune checkpoint blockade. Matched pretherapy and resected tumor pairs were analyzed from seven patients, of whom four had been treated with nivolumab and three with nivolumab plus ipilimumab. The major pathologic response (MPR) rate in the intention-to-treat population in each study arm was designated as the primary trial endpoint. Of the approximately 46 patients with operable NSCLC treated in the trial, about 23 were randomized to nivolumab monotherapy and 21 to nivolumab plus ipilimumab. Overall study outcomes, separate from this receptor: A small number of samples was subjected to TCR sequencing. From pretherapy to surgery, tumor T-cell richness and clonality went up in three of three dual-therapy tumors, versus only two of four nivolumab-treated tumors. Resected tumors had greater TCR richness and clonality than tumor-adjacent uninvolved lung, and increases were observed in more dual-therapy-treated tumors. Richness in tumors resected after neoadjuvant therapy showed a positive correlation with pretherapy blood TCR richness (Spearman R of about 0.86). No significant correlation was found between TCR clonality and pathologic tumor regression, and only one major-pathologic-response sample was available for the clonality analysis.

What this sample's time point label stands for: at surgical resection after neoadjuvant nivolumab +/- ipilimumab. The samples were obtained from NEOSTAR, a phase 2 randomized trial that tested neoadjuvant nivolumab or nivolumab plus ipilimumab, followed by surgery, in operable NSCLC. Receptor amplification or capture employed the immunoSEQ multiplex PCR assay. As for the original processing: Richness and clonality were used to summarize the repertoires, and clones that significantly expanded or contracted between pre- and post-therapy samples were identified. The source is immuneACCESS, and TCRdb retained only in-frame sequences with V and J called. Part of the clones is not carried over; for the studies checked, unresolved V genes explain less than half of this, and the remainder is unexplained. The V and J calls and the clone size are those of that table, but D and trimming were determined from the DNA. The sample yields about 13,000 clones; 90% to 96% were counted once. The ten largest clones represent about 2.5% of the sample.

Taken from the germline V gene (reference sequence), the CDR1 and CDR2 loops are MNHEY and SMNVEV. From its cysteine to its phenylalanine, the CDR3 spans 14 amino acids. CDR3 DNA only is kept here, 42 bases in frame from base 1. V is shortened by 7 bases, J by 6 bases, and the region joining them spans 15 bases. On this clone: The clone's antigen remains unknown. Per-base qualities were not stored, and no clone one base away is much larger.

The rearrangement combines TRBV27 with TRBJ2-2, with TRBD2 as a weak D call on 6 bases. This TCR came from an adult with non-small cell lung cancer. Here the sequenced sample was peripheral blood, taken after neoadjuvant nivolumab, alone or with ipilimumab, at or shortly before surgery. This receptor carries the CDR3 CASKWDLDSGELFF. DNA sequence: TGTGCCAGCAAATGGGACTTGGACTCCGGGGAGCTGTTTTTT.